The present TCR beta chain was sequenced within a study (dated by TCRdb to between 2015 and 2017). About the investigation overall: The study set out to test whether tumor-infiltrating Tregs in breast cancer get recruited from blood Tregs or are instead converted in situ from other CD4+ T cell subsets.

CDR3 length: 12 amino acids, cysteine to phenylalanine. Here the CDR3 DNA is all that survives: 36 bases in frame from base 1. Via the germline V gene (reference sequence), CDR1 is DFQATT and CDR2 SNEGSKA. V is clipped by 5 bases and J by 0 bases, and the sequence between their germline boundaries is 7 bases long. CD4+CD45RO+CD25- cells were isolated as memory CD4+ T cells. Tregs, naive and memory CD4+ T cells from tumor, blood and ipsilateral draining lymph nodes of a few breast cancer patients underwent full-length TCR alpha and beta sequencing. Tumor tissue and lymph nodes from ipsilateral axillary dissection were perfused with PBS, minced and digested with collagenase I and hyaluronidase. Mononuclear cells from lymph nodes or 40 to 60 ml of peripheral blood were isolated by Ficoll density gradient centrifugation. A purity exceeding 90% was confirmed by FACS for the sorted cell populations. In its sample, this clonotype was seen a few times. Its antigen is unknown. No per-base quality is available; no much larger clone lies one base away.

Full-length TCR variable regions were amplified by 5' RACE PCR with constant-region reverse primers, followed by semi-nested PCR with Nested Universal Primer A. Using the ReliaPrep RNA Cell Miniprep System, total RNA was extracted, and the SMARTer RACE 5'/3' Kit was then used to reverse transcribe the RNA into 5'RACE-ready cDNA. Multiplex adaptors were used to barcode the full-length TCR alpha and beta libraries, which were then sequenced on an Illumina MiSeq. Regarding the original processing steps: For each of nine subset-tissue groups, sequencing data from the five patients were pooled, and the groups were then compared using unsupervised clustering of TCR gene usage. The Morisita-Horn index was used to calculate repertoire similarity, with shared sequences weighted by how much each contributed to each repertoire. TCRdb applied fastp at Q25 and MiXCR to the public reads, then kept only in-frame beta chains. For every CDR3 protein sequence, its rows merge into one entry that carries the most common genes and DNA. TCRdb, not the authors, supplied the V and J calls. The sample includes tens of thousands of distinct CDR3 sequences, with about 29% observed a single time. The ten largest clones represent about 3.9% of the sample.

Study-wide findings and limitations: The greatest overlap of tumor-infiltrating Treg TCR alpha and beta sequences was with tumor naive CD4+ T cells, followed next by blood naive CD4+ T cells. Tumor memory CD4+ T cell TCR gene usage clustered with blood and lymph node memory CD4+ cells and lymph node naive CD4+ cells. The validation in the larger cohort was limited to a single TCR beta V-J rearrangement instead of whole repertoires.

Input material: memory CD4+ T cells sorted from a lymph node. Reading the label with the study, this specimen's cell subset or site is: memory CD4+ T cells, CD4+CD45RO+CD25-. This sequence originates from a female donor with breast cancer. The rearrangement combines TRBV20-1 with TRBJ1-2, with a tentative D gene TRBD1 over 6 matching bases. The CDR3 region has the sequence CSAWTANYGYTF. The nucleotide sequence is TGCAGTGCTTGGACAGCTAACTATGGCTACACCTTC.